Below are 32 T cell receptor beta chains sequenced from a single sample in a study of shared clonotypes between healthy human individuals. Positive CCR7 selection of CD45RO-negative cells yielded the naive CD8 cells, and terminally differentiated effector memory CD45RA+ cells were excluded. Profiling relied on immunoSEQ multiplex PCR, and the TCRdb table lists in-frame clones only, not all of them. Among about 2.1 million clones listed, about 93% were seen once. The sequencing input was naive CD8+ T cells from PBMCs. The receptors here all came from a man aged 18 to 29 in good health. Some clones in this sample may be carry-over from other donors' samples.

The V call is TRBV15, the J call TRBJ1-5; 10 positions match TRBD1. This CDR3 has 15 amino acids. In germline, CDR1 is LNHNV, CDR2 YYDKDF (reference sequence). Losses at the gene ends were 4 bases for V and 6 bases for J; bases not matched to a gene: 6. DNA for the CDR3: TGTGCCACCAGCAAAGACAGGGGGCCGGTTCAGCCCCAGCATTTT. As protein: CATSKDRGPVQPQHF.

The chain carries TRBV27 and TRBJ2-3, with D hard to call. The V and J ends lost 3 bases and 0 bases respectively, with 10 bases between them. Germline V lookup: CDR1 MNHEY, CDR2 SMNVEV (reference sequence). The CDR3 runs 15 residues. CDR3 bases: TGTGCCAGCAGTTTGTTGAGAACTAGCACAGATACGCAGTATTTT. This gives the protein CASSLLRTSTDTQYF.

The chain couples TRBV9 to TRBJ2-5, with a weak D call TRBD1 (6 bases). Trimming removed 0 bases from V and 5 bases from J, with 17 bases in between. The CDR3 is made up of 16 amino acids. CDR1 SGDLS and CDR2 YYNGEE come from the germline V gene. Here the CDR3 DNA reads TGTGCCAGCAGCGTAGAGGGCAGTGCCCAGGGGGAGACCCAGTACTTC. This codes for CASSVEGSAQGETQYF.

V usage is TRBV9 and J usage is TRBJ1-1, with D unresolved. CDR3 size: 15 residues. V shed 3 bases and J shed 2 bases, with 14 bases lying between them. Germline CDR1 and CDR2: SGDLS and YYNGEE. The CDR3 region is CASSALDYGNTEAFF. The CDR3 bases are TGTGCCAGCAGCGCGCTGGACTACGGTAACACTGAAGCTTTCTTT.

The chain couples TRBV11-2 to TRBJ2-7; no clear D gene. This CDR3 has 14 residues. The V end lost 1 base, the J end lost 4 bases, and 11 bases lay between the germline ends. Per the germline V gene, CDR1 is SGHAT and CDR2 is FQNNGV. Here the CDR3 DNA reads TGTGCCAGCAGCTTAGCTTTTGGCGTTTACGAGCAGTACTTC. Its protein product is CASSLAFGVYEQYF.

CDR3 loop: CASSYSGGGTQYF. In DNA, the CDR3 is TGTGCCAGCAGTTACTCGGGCGGGGGTACGCAGTATTTT. The V gene is TRBV6-5, the J gene TRBJ2-3, with 7 bases aligning to TRBD2. CDR1 and CDR2 from the germline V gene are MNHEY and SVGAGI. The V gene end was trimmed by 0 bases and the J gene end by 8 bases; junction bases not matched to a gene: 2. This CDR3 is 13 amino acids long.

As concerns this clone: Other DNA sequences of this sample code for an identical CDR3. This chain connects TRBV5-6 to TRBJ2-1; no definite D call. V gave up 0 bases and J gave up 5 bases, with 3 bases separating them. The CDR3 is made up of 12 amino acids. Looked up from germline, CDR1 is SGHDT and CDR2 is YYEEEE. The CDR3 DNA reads TGTGCCAGCAGCTTGGGAGACAATGAGCAGTTCTTC. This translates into CASSLGDNEQFF.

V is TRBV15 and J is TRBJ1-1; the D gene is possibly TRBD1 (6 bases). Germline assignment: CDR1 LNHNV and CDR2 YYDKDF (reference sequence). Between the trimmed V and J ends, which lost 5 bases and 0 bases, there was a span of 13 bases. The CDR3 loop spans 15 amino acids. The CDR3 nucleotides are TGTGCCACCAGCGGACGGGACACCATGAACACTGAAGCTTTCTTT. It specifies CATSGRDTMNTEAFF.

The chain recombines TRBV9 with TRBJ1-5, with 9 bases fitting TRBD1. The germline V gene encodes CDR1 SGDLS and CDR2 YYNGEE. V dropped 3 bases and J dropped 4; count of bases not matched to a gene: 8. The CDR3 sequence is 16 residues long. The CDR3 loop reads CASSAEAGTGNQPQHF. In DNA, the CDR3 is TGTGCCAGCAGCGCAGAGGCTGGGACAGGGAATCAGCCCCAGCATTTT.

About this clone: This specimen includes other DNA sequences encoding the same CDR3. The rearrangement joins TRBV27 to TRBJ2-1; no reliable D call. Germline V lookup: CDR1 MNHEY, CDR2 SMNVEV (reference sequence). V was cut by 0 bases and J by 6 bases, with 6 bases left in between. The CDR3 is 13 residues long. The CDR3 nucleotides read TGTGCCAGCAGTTTATCTCCGATCAATGAGCAGTTCTTC. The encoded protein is CASSLSPINEQFF.

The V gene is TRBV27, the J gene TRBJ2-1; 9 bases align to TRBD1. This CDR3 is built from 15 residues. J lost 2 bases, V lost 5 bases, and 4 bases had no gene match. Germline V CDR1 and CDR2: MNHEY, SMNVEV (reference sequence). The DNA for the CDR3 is TGTGCCAGCAGTCCCCGGGACAGGGCCTACAATGAGCAGTTCTTC. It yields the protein CASSPRDRAYNEQFF.

In DNA form, the CDR3 reads TGTGCCAGCAGCCCTGGGCTAGCGGACGAGCAGTACTTC. Translating gives CASSPGLADEQYF. The chain carries TRBV5-4 and TRBJ2-7, with 7 bases identical to TRBD2. The junction had 6 bases not matched to a gene; V was cut back by 4 bases and J by 5 bases. This CDR3 comprises 13 residues. CDR1 and CDR2 from the germline V gene are SGHNT and YYREEE (reference sequence).

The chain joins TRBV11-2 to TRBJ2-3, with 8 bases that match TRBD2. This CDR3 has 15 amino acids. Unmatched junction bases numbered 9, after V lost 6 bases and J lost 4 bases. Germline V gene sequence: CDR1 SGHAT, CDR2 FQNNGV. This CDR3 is CASRLGAGGSDTQYF. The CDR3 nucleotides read TGTGCCAGCAGACTGGGGGCGGGAGGCTCAGATACGCAGTATTTT.

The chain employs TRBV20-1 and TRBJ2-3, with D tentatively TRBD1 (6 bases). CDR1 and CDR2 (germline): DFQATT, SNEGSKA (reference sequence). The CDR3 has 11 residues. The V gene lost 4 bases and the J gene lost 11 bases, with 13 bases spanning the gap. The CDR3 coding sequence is TGCAGTGCTACTGAGAGGGGGTGGCAGTATTTT. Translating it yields CSATERGWQYF.

Written as DNA, the CDR3 is TGTGCCAGCAGCGTAGGCCAGGGAGATGCCTACGAGCAGTACTTC. It specifies CASSVGQGDAYEQYF. V gene TRBV9 combines with J gene TRBJ2-7; D is tentatively TRBD1 or TRBD2 (5 bases each). This CDR3 contains 15 residues. CDR1 is SGDLS, CDR2 YYNGEE, per germline. V lost 0 bases and J 2 bases, leaving 12 bases between the germline ends.

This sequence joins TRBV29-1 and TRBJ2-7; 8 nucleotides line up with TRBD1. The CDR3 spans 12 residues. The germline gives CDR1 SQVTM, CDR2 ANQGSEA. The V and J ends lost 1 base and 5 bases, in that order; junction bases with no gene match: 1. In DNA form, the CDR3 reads TGCAGCGTTGAAGCAGGGGGCCACGAGCAGTACTTC. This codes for CSVEAGGHEQYF.

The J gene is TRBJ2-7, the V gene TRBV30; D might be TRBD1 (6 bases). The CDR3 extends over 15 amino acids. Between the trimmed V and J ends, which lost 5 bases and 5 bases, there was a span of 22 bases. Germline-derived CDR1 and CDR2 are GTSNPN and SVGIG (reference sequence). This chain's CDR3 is CAWEFGTGWENEQYF. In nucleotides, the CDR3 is TGTGCCTGGGAGTTCGGAACAGGGTGGGAGAACGAGCAGTACTTC.

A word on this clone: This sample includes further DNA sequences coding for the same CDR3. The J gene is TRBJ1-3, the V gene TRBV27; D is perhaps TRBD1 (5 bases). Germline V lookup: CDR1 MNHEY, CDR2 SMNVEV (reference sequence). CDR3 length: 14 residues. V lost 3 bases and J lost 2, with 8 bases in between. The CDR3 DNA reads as TGTGCCAGCAGTTTGGCCAGGGCTGGAAACACCATATATTTT. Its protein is CASSLARAGNTIYF.

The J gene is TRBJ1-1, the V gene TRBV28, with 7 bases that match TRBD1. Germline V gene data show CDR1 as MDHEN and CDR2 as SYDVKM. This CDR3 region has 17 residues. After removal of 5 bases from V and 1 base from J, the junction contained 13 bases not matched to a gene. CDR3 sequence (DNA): TGTGCCAGCAGTCCCGCTAGGGAGACAGGGAAGAACACTGAAGCTTTCTTT. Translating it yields CASSPARETGKNTEAFF. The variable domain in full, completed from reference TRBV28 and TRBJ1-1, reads DVKVTQSSRYLVKRTGEKVFLECVQDMDHENMFWYRQDPGLGLRLIYFSYDVKMKEKGDIPEGYSVSREKKERFSLILESASTNQTSMYLCASSPARETGKNTEAFFGQGTRLTVV.

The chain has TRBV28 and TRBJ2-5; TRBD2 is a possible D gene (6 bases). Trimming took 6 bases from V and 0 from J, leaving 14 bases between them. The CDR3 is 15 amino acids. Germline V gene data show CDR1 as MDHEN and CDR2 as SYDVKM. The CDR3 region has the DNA TGTGCCAGCAGCTCTCTGGGGGACTACCAAGAGACCCAGTACTTC. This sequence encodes CASSSLGDYQETQYF.

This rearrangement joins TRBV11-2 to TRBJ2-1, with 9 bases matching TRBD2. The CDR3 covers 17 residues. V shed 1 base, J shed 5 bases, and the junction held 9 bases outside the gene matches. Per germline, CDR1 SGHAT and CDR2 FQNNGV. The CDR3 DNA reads TGTGCCAGCAGCTTAGGGGTTGCGGGAGGGATAAACAATGAGCAGTTCTTC. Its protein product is CASSLGVAGGINNEQFF.

The CDR3 here is CASSISGVSGNTIYF. Here the CDR3 DNA reads TGTGCCAGCAGCATTTCAGGGGTCTCTGGAAACACCATATATTTT. The J gene is TRBJ1-3, the V gene TRBV9, with D perhaps matching TRBD1 (6 bases). This CDR3 is built from 15 residues. CDR1 and CDR2 (germline): SGDLS, YYNGEE. Trimming took 4 bases from V and 0 from J, leaving 11 bases between them.

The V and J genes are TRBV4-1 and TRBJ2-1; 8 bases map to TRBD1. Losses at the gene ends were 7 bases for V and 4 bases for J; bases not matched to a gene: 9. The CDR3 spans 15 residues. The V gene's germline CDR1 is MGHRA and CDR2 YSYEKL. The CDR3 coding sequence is TGCGCCAGCACCCTACAGGACAGGGTATACAATGAGCAGTTCTTC. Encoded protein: CASTLQDRVYNEQFF.

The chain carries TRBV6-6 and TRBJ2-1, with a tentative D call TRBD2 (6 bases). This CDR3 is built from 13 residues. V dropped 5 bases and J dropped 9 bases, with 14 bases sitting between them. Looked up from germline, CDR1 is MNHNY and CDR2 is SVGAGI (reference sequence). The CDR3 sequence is CASSKSGVAEQFF. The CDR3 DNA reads TGTGCCAGCAGTAAATCGGGGGTGGCTGAGCAGTTCTTC.

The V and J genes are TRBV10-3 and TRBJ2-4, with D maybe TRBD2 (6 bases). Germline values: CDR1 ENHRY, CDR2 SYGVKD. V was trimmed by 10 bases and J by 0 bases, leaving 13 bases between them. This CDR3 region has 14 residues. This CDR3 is CATEGLLAKNIQYF. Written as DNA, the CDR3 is TGTGCCACGGAGGGGCTTCTAGCCAAAAACATTCAGTACTTC.

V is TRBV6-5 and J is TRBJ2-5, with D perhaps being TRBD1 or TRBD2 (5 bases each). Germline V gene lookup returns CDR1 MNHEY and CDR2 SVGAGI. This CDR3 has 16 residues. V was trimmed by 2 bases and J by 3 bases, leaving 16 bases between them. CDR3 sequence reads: CASSYLGGTKEETQYF. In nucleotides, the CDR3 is TGTGCCAGCAGTTACCTTGGGGGAACTAAGGAAGAGACCCAGTACTTC.

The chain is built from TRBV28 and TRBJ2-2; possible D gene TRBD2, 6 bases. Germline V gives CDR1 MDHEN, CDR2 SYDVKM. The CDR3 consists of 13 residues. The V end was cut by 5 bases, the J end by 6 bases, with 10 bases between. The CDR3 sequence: CASSRGTPGELFF. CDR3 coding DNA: TGTGCCAGCAGTCGCGGGACCCCCGGGGAGCTGTTTTTT.

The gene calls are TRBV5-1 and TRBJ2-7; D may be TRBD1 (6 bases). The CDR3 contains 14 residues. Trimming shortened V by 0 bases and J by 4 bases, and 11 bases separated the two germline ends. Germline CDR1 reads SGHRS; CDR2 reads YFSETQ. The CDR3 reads CASSLAGRGYEQYF. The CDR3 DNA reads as TGCGCCAGCAGCTTGGCTGGCAGGGGATACGAGCAGTACTTC. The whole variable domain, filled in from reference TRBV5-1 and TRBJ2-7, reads KAGVTQTPRYLIKTRGQQVTLSCSPISGHRSVSWYQQTPGQGLQFLFEYFSETQRNKGNFPGRFSGRQFSNSRSEMNVSTLELGDSALYLCASSLAGRGYEQYFGPGTRLTVT.

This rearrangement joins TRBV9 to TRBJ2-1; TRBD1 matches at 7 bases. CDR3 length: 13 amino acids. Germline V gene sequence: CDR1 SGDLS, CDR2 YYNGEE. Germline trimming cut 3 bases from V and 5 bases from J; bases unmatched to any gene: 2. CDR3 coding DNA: TGTGCCAGCAGCGCGGGACAGAACAATGAGCAGTTCTTC. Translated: CASSAGQNNEQFF. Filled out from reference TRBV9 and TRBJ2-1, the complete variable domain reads DSGVTQTPKHLITATGQRVTLRCSPRSGDLSVYWYQQSLDQGLQFLIQYYNGEERAKGNILERFSAQQFPDLHSELNLSSLELGDSALYFCASSAGQNNEQFFGPGTRLTVL.

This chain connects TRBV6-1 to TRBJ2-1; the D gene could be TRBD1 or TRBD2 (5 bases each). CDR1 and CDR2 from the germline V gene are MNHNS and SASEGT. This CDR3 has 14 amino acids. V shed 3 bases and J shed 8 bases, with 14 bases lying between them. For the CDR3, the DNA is TGTGCCAGCAGTGACTGGGACCCCCGGGATGAGCAGTTCTTC. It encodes CASSDWDPRDEQFF.

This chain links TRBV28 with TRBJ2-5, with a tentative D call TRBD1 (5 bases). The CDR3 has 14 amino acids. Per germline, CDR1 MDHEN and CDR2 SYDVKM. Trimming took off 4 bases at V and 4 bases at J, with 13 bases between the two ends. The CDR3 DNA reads TGTGCCAGCAGTTGGCTGTCAGGGCCAGAGACCCAGTACTTC. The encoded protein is CASSWLSGPETQYF.

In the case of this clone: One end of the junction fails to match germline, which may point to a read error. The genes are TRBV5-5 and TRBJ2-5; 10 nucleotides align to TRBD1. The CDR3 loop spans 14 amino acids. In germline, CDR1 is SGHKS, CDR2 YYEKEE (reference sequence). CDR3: CASSSTGGKETRYF. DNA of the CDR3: TGTGCCAGCAGCTCGACAGGGGGCAAAGAGACCCGGTACTTC.